The next 10 T cell receptor beta chains were all read from a single sample in a study of beta chain features in type 1 diabetes. Study-level results: Moderate yet significant TCRB CDR3 shortening was seen in Type 1 diabetes patients in all four CD4+ subsets.

Expressed TCRB transcripts were sequenced, since all the RNA that had been isolated was reverse transcribed. Generated by immunoSEQ multiplex PCR, the TCRdb table keeps only in-frame clones and is missing some. This sample has hundreds of thousands of clones; 10% to 15% occur once, and the top ten carry 0.02% to 0.025%. These receptors have no identified antigens. The sample consisted of naive CD4+ T cells from blood. These receptors all stem from a man aged 18 to 29 with type 1 diabetes.

The table lists this clone with a few counts. The rearrangement uses TRBV10-3 and TRBJ2-7, with TRBD2 matching 11 bases. The CDR3 spans 16 residues. Losses at the gene ends were 2 bases for V and 6 bases for J; bases not matched to a gene: 9. Germline CDR1 and CDR2: ENHRY and SYGVKD. CDR3 in amino acids: CAISENNLAGGSEQYF. For the CDR3, the DNA is TGTGCCATCAGTGAGAACAATCTAGCGGGGGGTAGCGAGCAGTACTTC.

This clone has more than one count but fewer than ten. This chain links TRBV9 with TRBJ2-3; D assignment may be TRBD1 or TRBD2 (6 bases each). The CDR3 has 16 residues. Germline CDR1 and CDR2: SGDLS and YYNGEE. V was clipped by 3 bases and J by 5 bases, with 19 bases between them. The CDR3 loop reads CASSAAPGGQGDTQYF. CDR3 DNA sequence: TGTGCCAGCAGCGCAGCCCCCGGGGGCCAAGGAGATACGCAGTATTTT.

This clone was counted between two and nine times. The genes are TRBV7-8 and TRBJ1-6, with D possibly TRBD1 on 5 matching bases. Germline V gene sequence: CDR1 SGHVS, CDR2 FQNEAQ. The CDR3 loop spans 16 amino acids. Trimming shortened V by 2 bases and J by 0 bases, and 8 bases separated the two germline ends. CDR3: CASSLSGTSYNSPLHF. The CDR3 DNA reads as TGTGCCAGCAGCTTATCGGGGACCTCCTATAATTCACCCCTCCACTTT.

This clone was seen a few times. The sample contains more than one DNA sequence encoding this CDR3. The V and J genes are TRBV5-1 and TRBJ2-2, with 8 nucleotides matching TRBD1. V lost 3 bases and J lost 3; bases outside the gene matches: 4. The germline gives CDR1 SGHRS, CDR2 YFSETQ. The CDR3 contains 15 residues. The CDR3 DNA reads as TGCGCCAGCAGCTCCCAGGGGGCTGACACCGGGGAGCTGTTTTTT. It yields the protein CASSSQGADTGELFF.

The sample holds a few counts of this clone. The chain recombines TRBV28 with TRBJ1-5, with no clear D. Germline CDR1 reads MDHEN; CDR2 reads SYDVKM. The CDR3 runs 11 residues. V was shortened by 7 bases and J by 4 bases, with 5 bases between the two germline ends. The DNA of the CDR3 is TGTGCCAGCAATGGAAATCAGCCCCAGCATTTT. It is translated as CASNGNQPQHF.

This rearrangement joins TRBV2 to TRBJ1-6; D is unresolved. The V gene's germline CDR1 is SNHLY and CDR2 FYNNEI. Trimming shortened V by 9 bases and J by 8 bases, and 11 bases separated the two germline ends. The CDR3 covers 12 residues. CDR3 amino acids: CARGRLDSPLHF. The CDR3 DNA follows: TGTGCCAGAGGACGGTTGGATTCACCCCTCCACTTT.

There are a few counts of this clone. Additional DNA sequences in this sample encode the identical CDR3. The J gene is TRBJ2-6, the V gene TRBV25-1; D is unresolved. This CDR3 region has 13 residues. V shed 6 bases and J shed 0 bases, with 3 bases lying between them. Germline V gene data show CDR1 as MGHDK and CDR2 as SYGVNS. The CDR3: CASRSSGANVLTF. The CDR3 coding sequence is TGTGCCAGCAGGAGCTCTGGGGCCAACGTCCTGACTTTC.

This clone was detected only a few times. The V gene is TRBV16, the J gene TRBJ1-1; unclear D gene. With 3 bases removed from V and 7 bases from J, the gap between germline ends came to 6 bases. The CDR3 runs to 11 residues. CDR1 is KGHSY and CDR2 is FQNENV in the germline V gene. For the CDR3, the DNA is TGTGCCAGCAGCCATGGTGGTGAAGCTTTCTTT. Its protein is CASSHGGEAFF.

This clone was seen a handful of times. The rearrangement uses TRBV12-5 and TRBJ1-1; 10 nucleotides agree with TRBD1. Looked up from germline, CDR1 is LGHNT and CDR2 is FRNRAP. The CDR3 consists of 14 residues. Trimming took 5 bases from V and 1 from J; bases not matched to a gene: 1. CDR3 nucleotides: TGTGCTAGTGGTGGACAGGGGGAGAACACTGAAGCTTTCTTT. It codes for CASGGQGENTEAFF. Filled out from reference TRBV12-5 and TRBJ1-1, the complete variable domain reads DARVTQTPRHKVTEMGQEVTMRCQPILGHNTVFWYRQTMMQGLELLAYFRNRAPLDDSGMPKDRFSAEMPDATLATLKIQPSEPRDSAVYFCASGGQGENTEAFFGQGTRLTVV.

CDR3 DNA: TGCGCCAGCAGGAGGACAGGAACCATCTCCTACGAGCAGTACTTC. Residues: CASRRTGTISYEQYF. The chain couples TRBV10-1 to TRBJ2-7, with 7 bases identical to TRBD1. Looked up from germline, CDR1 is WNHNN and CDR2 is SYGVQD (reference sequence). CDR3 length: 15 residues. Trimming at V came to 6 bases and at J to 0 bases, leaving 8 bases not matched to a gene.